This record covers a single TCR beta chain. This entry is derived from a study of blood T cell repertoires in COVID-19. As for the study in general: In each case, the material was cDNA or gDNA derived from T cells, B-cell-depleted T cells, or PBMCs.

TCRdb's table, derived via immunoSEQ multiplex PCR, lists solely in-frame clones and lacks some. The sample yields roughly 410,000 clones, around 92% seen once. The sequence was collected from a man aged 35-49 years with acute or convalescent COVID-19. Sequenced: peripheral blood.

CDR3 in DNA: TGTGCCAGCAGCCACCCGGGACAGGGACCCAGCTATGGCTACACCTTC. Translating it yields CASSHPGQGPSYGYTF. The rearrangement links TRBV4-2 to TRBJ1-2, with 9 bases lining up with TRBD1. The CDR3 has 16 residues. The germline CDR1 and CDR2 sequences are LGHNA and YNFKEQ. Unmatched junction bases numbered 9, after V lost 3 bases and J lost 4 bases.